A selection of T cell receptor beta chains follows, all from one sample in a study of response to subunit inactivated influenza vaccine. MiXCR, applied by TCRdb to the RT-PCR reads, yields one record per CDR3 protein. The sample lists a few hundred thousand distinct CDR3 sequences; just over 20% were seen once. The sample here was PBMCs from blood, taken 21 months after vaccination. These receptors all come from a man between 50 and 69 years old who received an inactivated influenza vaccine. CDR3s include the opening cysteine and the closing phenylalanine or tryptophan. The D gene is left open where the match is weak. The size of a clone is reported for some rows only, either as once, few or many, or as a class for expanded clones.

clone size	V gene	D gene	J gene	CDR3 DNA	CDR3 protein
NA	TRBV12-3/TRBV12-4	TRBD2	TRBJ2-5	TGTGCCAGCAGTGGGCTAGCGGGGGGGCCGAAAGAGACCCAGTACTTC	CASSGLAGGPKETQYF
few	TRBV5-1	TRBD1	TRBJ1-4	TGCGCCAGCAGCGAGGGACAGGGAGGCGAAAAACTGTTTTTT	CASSEGQGGEKLFF
NA	TRBV19	TRBD1	TRBJ1-1	TGTGCCAGTACCAGGACAGGGGCTGAAGCTTTCTTT	CASTRTGAEAFF
few	TRBV7-8	NA	TRBJ2-5	TGTGCCAGCAGCAGCTTAGGTCTTGTCAGGCCGCAAGAGACCCAGTACTTC	CASSSLGLVRPQETQYF
few	TRBV28	NA	TRBJ1-1	TGTGCCAGCACGGGACTACAGGGCACTGAAGCTTTCTTT	CASTGLQGTEAFF
NA	TRBV15	TRBD1	TRBJ2-1	TGTGCCACCAGCAAGACAGGGATGGGGAATGAGCAGTTCTTC	CATSKTGMGNEQFF
NA	TRBV11-2	NA	TRBJ2-2	TGTGCCAGCAGCTTACGAGTGTCCACCGCAGGAACCGGGGAGCTGTTTTTT	CASSLRVSTAGTGELFF
many	TRBV20-1	NA	TRBJ1-2	TGCAGTGCCCACGCCGGGACGTACTATGGCTACACCTTC	CSAHAGTYYGYTF
few	TRBV4-3	TRBD1	TRBJ2-3	TGCGCCAGCAGCCAAGATCAAACAGGGGGTAGCACAGATACGCAGTATTTT	CASSQDQTGGSTDTQYF
NA	TRBV3-1	NA	TRBJ2-5	TGTGCCAGCAGCCACCTTAGAACAGCAGGACCAATGCGGGAGACCCAGTACTTC	CASSHLRTAGPMRETQYF
NA	TRBV5-1	NA	TRBJ2-3	TGCGCCAGCAGCTTGTGGGCAGAGAAAGATACGCAGTATTTT	CASSLWAEKDTQYF
NA	TRBV6-5	NA	TRBJ1-1	TGTGCCAGCAGTTACGGGGGTCTCATGAACACTGAAGCTTTCTTT	CASSYGGLMNTEAFF
NA	TRBV20-1	TRBD2	TRBJ2-7	TGCAGTGCTAGAGGAGGGACTAGCGGTCAGACCGAGCAGTACTTC	CSARGGTSGQTEQYF
NA	TRBV4-1	TRBD2	TRBJ2-7	TGCGCCAGCAGCCAAACCCCGGGACTACCAAGACCCGACGAGCAGTACTTC	CASSQTPGLPRPDEQYF
NA	TRBV20-1	NA	TRBJ1-6	TGCAGTGCTTCGGGGGGGAGCTCCTATAATTCACCCCTCCACTTT	CSASGGSSYNSPLHF
few	TRBV6-2/TRBV6-3	NA	TRBJ2-1	TGTGCCAGCGGCCTAATCAACTACAATGAGCAGTTCTTC	CASGLINYNEQFF
many	TRBV12-3/TRBV12-4	NA	TRBJ1-4	TGTGCCAGCAGTTTTGGTCGGACACCACGGGGGCATGAAAAACTGTTTTTT	CASSFGRTPRGHEKLFF
NA	TRBV11-1	NA	TRBJ2-5	TGTGCCAGCAGCTTATTGAGAGCGTTTGGCCTAGCATCCGCAGAGACCCAGTACTTC	CASSLLRAFGLASAETQYF
NA	TRBV6-1	TRBD1	TRBJ1-5	TGTGCCAGCAGCCTTTTTACAGGGGATCGTCAGCCCCAGCATTTT	CASSLFTGDRQPQHF
NA	TRBV6-2/TRBV6-3	TRBD2	TRBJ2-3	TGTGCCAGCAGACACGGTCGGACTAGCGGGGCAGATACGCAGTATTTT	CASRHGRTSGADTQYF
NA	TRBV10-3	NA	TRBJ2-7	TGTGCCATCAGTGGGCGGGACAATACCTACGAGCAGTACTTC	CAISGRDNTYEQYF
NA	TRBV20-1	TRBD1	TRBJ1-2	TGCAGTGCTCCCTCTCGACAGGGGAGCTATGGCTACACCTTC	CSAPSRQGSYGYTF
NA	TRBV5-1	TRBD1	TRBJ2-3	TGCGCCAGCAGTCGGGGACAGACAGATACGCAGTATTTT	CASSRGQTDTQYF
few	TRBV3-1	NA	TRBJ1-4	TGTGCCAGCAGCTCTTTCGATGAAAAACTGTTTTTT	CASSSFDEKLFF
few	TRBV7-6	NA	TRBJ2-7	TGTGCCAGCAGCCCGCGAACAGGGTTTCACTACGAGCAGTACTTC	CASSPRTGFHYEQYF
few	TRBV5-1	TRBD1	TRBJ2-3	TGCGCCAGCAGCTTGGAGGGACAGGGTCCAGATACGCAGTATTTT	CASSLEGQGPDTQYF
NA	TRBV18	NA	TRBJ2-1	TGTGCCAGCTCCCCCAGAGCGGCCCAGCAGTTCTTC	CASSPRAAQQFF
few	TRBV6-2/TRBV6-3	NA	TRBJ1-1	TGTGCCAGCAGGCCAGGTTGGGGCACTGAAGCTTTCTTT	CASRPGWGTEAFF
many	TRBV7-9	TRBD1	TRBJ1-1	TGTGCCAGCAGCGGGGGATTCTCGGGCAGGGGGCAAAGGAAAGCTTTCTTT	CASSGGFSGRGQRKAFF
NA	TRBV20-1	NA	TRBJ1-5	TGCAGTGCTAGTCTGGGGCTAGGACAGCCCCAGCATTTT	CSASLGLGQPQHF
NA	TRBV7-2	NA	TRBJ2-3	TGTGCCAGCAGCTTTTCCGCCTGGGTTGGCACAGATACGCAGTATTTT	CASSFSAWVGTDTQYF
few	TRBV27	TRBD2	TRBJ2-2	TGTGCCAGCAGTCCCGGGACTAGCGGGGGCCAACTCACCGGGGAGCTGTTTTTT	CASSPGTSGGQLTGELFF
NA	TRBV5-5	NA	TRBJ1-3	TGTGCCAGCAGTTCAGGGGCATCTGGAAACACCATATATTTT	CASSSGASGNTIYF
NA	TRBV20-1	NA	TRBJ2-3	TGCAGTGCGCGAGGTCCCTACGGTAGCACAGATACGCAGTATTTT	CSARGPYGSTDTQYF
many	TRBV28	NA	TRBJ2-5	TGTGCCAGCAGTTTGGGAGACCACTCTGGGGAGACCCAGTACTTC	CASSLGDHSGETQYF
few	TRBV5-6	NA	TRBJ1-1	TGTGCCAGCAGCCTAGGGGGTAGGGCCAGCTTTGAAGCTTTCTTT	CASSLGGRASFEAFF
many	TRBV29-1	NA	TRBJ1-4	TGCAGCGCCAAAATAGGGGCCGAACCAGGGGAAAAACTGTTTTTT	CSAKIGAEPGEKLFF
few	TRBV5-1	NA	TRBJ2-5	TGCGCCAGCAGCTTGTCCCTAGGAGGAGAGACCCAGTACTTC	CASSLSLGGETQYF
NA	TRBV4-2	NA	TRBJ2-1	TGTGCCAGCAGCCAAGCCATCGGGAACTCCTACAATGAGCAGTTCTTC	CASSQAIGNSYNEQFF
many	TRBV15	TRBD1	TRBJ1-2	TGTGCCACCAGCATTACAGCGCCGGGACAGGGGTTGTATGGCTACACCTTC	CATSITAPGQGLYGYTF
few	TRBV20-1	NA	TRBJ1-1	TGCAGTGCTAGATGGGGGTCGAACACTGAAGCTTTCTTT	CSARWGSNTEAFF
many	TRBV4-3	NA	TRBJ1-1	TGCGCCAGCAGCCAAGTAACGGGCACTGAAGCTTTCTTT	CASSQVTGTEAFF
NA	TRBV10-3	NA	TRBJ1-1	TGTGCCATCAGTGAACCCGGCGGCGCGAACACTGAAGCTTTCTTT	CAISEPGGANTEAFF